These 22 T cell receptor beta chains share one sample of origin, sequenced in a study of cytomegalovirus exposure and HLA in healthy donors (dated by TCRdb to 2017 to 2019). The library was made by the immunoSEQ multiplex PCR assay. For the multiplex PCR, a mixture combining 60 forward primers for TCR Vbeta segments and 13 reverse primers for TCR Jbeta segments was used. TCRdb took this table from immuneACCESS and kept in-frame rearrangements with V and J called. Such tables lack part of the clones; where checked against another copy, unresolved V genes explain under half of the gap, and the rest is unexplained. This sample lists about 120,000 clones; over 60% were detected once. Roughly 4.4% of the sample is in the top ten clones. Source material: PBMCs. The receptors originated from a man between 25 and 39 years old in good health and CMV-seropositive.

The CDR3 region is CASSPEDRNEKLFF. For the CDR3, the DNA is TGTGCCAGCAGCCCAGAGGACAGGAATGAAAAACTGTTTTTT. The genes are TRBV4-2 and TRBJ1-4; 7 bases are a match to TRBD1. The CDR3 length is 14 residues. Germline V gene data show CDR1 as LGHNA and CDR2 as YNFKEQ. Losses at the gene ends were 4 bases for V and 5 bases for J; bases not matched to a gene: 4.

This chain joins TRBV5-1 and TRBJ2-7; TRBD1 agrees at 10 bases. CDR1 is SGHRS and CDR2 is YFSETQ in the germline V gene. This CDR3 contains 16 residues. V lost 0 bases to trimming and J lost 3 bases; unmatched junction nucleotides: 6. Written as DNA, the CDR3 is TGCGCCAGCAGCTTGGGCGGGACAGGGGCATTCTACGAGCAGTACTTC. Translation gives CASSLGGTGAFYEQYF.

The rearrangement joins TRBV6-5 to TRBJ1-5, with 7 nucleotides matching TRBD1. Per germline, CDR1 MNHEY and CDR2 SVGAGI. This CDR3 has 15 residues. Unmatched junction bases numbered 8, after V lost 9 bases and J lost 0 bases. The CDR3 loop is CASQTGVFSNQPQHF. In DNA, the CDR3 is TGTGCCAGTCAAACAGGGGTCTTTAGCAATCAGCCCCAGCATTTT.

The chain links TRBV5-8 to TRBJ1-1; D may be TRBD1 (5 bases). CDR1 is SGHTS, CDR2 YDEGEE, per germline. The CDR3 runs 15 residues. Trimming cost V 0 bases and J 6 bases, with 15 bases left between them. The DNA of the CDR3 is TGTGCCAGCAGCTTGGAGTGGAGAAGGGGTCCTGAAGCTTTCTTT. Its protein is CASSLEWRRGPEAFF.

The rearrangement joins TRBV5-4 to TRBJ2-2; TRBD1 might be the D (6 bases). Germline CDR1 SGHNT, CDR2 YYREEE (reference sequence). The ends were cut back, 0 bases at V and 2 bases at J, with 8 bases in the middle. This CDR3 region has 15 residues. As DNA, the CDR3 is TGTGCCAGCAGCTTGGAACAGGGAAACACCGGGGAGCTGTTTTTT. This encodes CASSLEQGNTGELFF.

This chain connects TRBV7-9 to TRBJ2-1, with D uncertain. V lost 7 bases and J 7 bases, leaving 11 bases between the germline ends. Germline V lookup: CDR1 SEHNR, CDR2 FQNEAQ (reference sequence). The CDR3 has 12 residues. The CDR3 loop reads CASMAATNEQFF. The CDR3 coding sequence is TGTGCCAGCATGGCGGCTACTAATGAGCAGTTCTTC.

V is TRBV28 and J is TRBJ2-5; 7 bases are a match to TRBD1. There are 15 residues in the CDR3. V was clipped by 10 bases and J by 1 base; unmatched bases: 12. The germline CDR1 and CDR2 sequences are MDHEN and SYDVKM. This CDR3 reads CAISGGAVPQETQYF. The CDR3 DNA reads TGTGCCATCTCAGGGGGTGCGGTCCCCCAAGAGACCCAGTACTTC.

V and J are TRBV7-2 and TRBJ1-2; D might be TRBD1 (6 bases). The V gene's germline CDR1 is SGHTA and CDR2 FQGNSA. The CDR3 sequence is 12 residues long. Trimming cost V 4 bases and J 10 bases, with 13 bases left between them. As DNA, the CDR3 is TGTGCCAGCAGCTCCATACAGGGAGACTACACCTTC. Protein sequence: CASSSIQGDYTF.

This clone was picked up a small number of times. The chain joins TRBV6-5 to TRBJ2-7; 9 positions agree with TRBD2. J was trimmed by 3 bases and V by 0 bases; bases with no gene match: 3. Germline lookup yields CDR1 MNHEY and CDR2 SVGAGI. The length of the CDR3 is 15 residues. In DNA form, the CDR3 reads TGTGCCAGCAGTTACTCAAGCGGGGGGTTCTACGAGCAGTACTTC. This encodes CASSYSSGGFYEQYF.

The rearrangement links TRBV19 to TRBJ2-5, with TRBD1 matching 8 bases. This CDR3 comprises 15 residues. Germline V gives CDR1 LNHDA, CDR2 SQIVND (reference sequence). Germline trimming cut 6 bases from V and 1 base from J; bases unmatched to any gene: 7. This chain's CDR3 is CASSQSGTGQETQYF. The DNA for the CDR3 is TGTGCCAGTAGCCAATCCGGGACAGGCCAAGAGACCCAGTACTTC.

The chain recombines TRBV7-8 with TRBJ1-2, with TRBD1 as a possible D gene (6 bases). This CDR3 comprises 12 residues. Germline V lookup: CDR1 SGHVS, CDR2 FQNEAQ. V shed 11 bases and J shed 0 bases, with 10 bases lying between them. CDR3 coding DNA: TGTGCCGCAGGGGAAGCTAACTATGGCTACACCTTC. Encoded protein: CAAGEANYGYTF.

This chain joins TRBV4-3 and TRBJ1-5, with TRBD1 matching over 8 bases. Losses at the gene ends were 0 bases for V and 6 bases for J; bases not matched to a gene: 4. The CDR3 has 15 amino acids. CDR1 and CDR2 from the germline V gene are LGHNA and YSLEER. CDR3 sequence: CASSQDRQGAQPQHF. The DNA for the CDR3 is TGCGCCAGCAGCCAAGATCGGCAGGGGGCTCAGCCCCAGCATTTT.

This clone was counted only a few times. The chain combines TRBV11-2 with TRBJ2-1; tentatively, D is TRBD1 (5 bases). V shed 5 bases and J shed 13 bases, with 12 bases lying between them. Germline V gene lookup returns CDR1 SGHAT and CDR2 FQNNGV. There are 11 residues in the CDR3. CDR3 sequence (DNA): TGTGCCAGCAGCCCAGGGCGAGCTCAGTTCTTC. Translating it yields CASSPGRAQFF.

V is TRBV21-1 and J is TRBJ1-5; the table calls TRBD1, which could not be checked here. TRBV21-1 is tagged as a pseudogene. The CDR3 has 15 residues. The CDR3 sequence is CASSTTTGGNQPQHF. CDR3 DNA: TGTGCCAGCAGCACCACGACAGGGGGCAATCAGCCCCAGCATTTT.

This clone was recorded a few times. CDR3 sequence reads: CASSKGLGPELFF. In nucleotides, the CDR3 is TGTGCCAGCAGCAAAGGACTAGGCCCGGAGCTGTTTTTT. V usage is TRBV21-1 and J usage is TRBJ2-2; the table assigns TRBD2, which was not confirmed against the DNA. TRBV21-1 is a pseudogene. CDR3 length equals 13 residues.

This chain uses TRBV4-3 with TRBJ2-2; TRBD2 aligns across 7 bases. The ends lost 4 bases at V and 3 bases at J; junction bases unmatched: 5. Per the germline V gene, CDR1 is LGHNA and CDR2 is YSLEER. The CDR3 loop spans 15 amino acids. CDR3 DNA: TGCGCCAGCAGCCTAAGCGGGGATTACACCGGGGAGCTGTTTTTT. It codes for CASSLSGDYTGELFF.

The V and J genes are TRBV5-5 and TRBJ1-1; no clear D gene. Germline values: CDR1 SGHKS, CDR2 YYEKEE (reference sequence). The CDR3 contains 15 residues. V lost 0 bases to trimming and J lost 3 bases, with 12 bases between them. The chain's CDR3 is CASSLGNYAYTEAFF. The CDR3 DNA is TGTGCCAGCAGCTTGGGGAACTATGCCTACACTGAAGCTTTCTTT.

V usage is TRBV6-6 and J usage is TRBJ2-6; 9 bases agree with TRBD1. This CDR3 is built from 15 residues. Germline values: CDR1 MNHNY, CDR2 SVGAGI (reference sequence). The junction had 4 bases not matched to a gene; V was cut back by 6 bases and J by 4 bases. The CDR3 nucleotides are TGTGCCAGCAGGACAGGGGGAAGCGGGGCCAACGTCCTGACTTTC. It translates to CASRTGGSGANVLTF.

This clone was seen only a few times. Relative to the germline gene, one junction end is altered; a read error may explain this. This chain joins TRBV10-3 and TRBJ1-5, with a weak D call TRBD1 (6 bases). This CDR3 has 14 amino acids. Germline values: CDR1 ENHRY, CDR2 SYGVKD. CDR3 nucleotides: TGTGCCAGCAGTTATGGACAGCACAATCAGCCCCAGCATTTT. Its translation is CASSYGQHNQPQHF.

Note on this clone: The junction differs from germline at one of its ends, possibly a read error. CDR3 DNA sequence: TGTGCCAGCACCCCGACCCGGGACAGAAGGTCTGAAAACACCATATATTTT. This sequence encodes CASTPTRDRRSENTIYF. The chain joins TRBV28 to TRBJ1-3, with TRBD1 matching over 7 bases. The V gene's germline CDR1 is MDHEN and CDR2 SYDVKM. The CDR3 contains 17 residues.

The rearrangement uses TRBV5-1 and TRBJ2-1; maybe TRBD1 (5 bases). The CDR3 is made up of 15 amino acids. Deletions cut 1 base from V and 6 bases from J, with 14 bases between. Germline values: CDR1 SGHRS, CDR2 YFSETQ. The CDR3 coding sequence is TGCGCCAGCAGCTTGAATAGGGGCCCCACCAATGAGCAGTTCTTC. Its translation is CASSLNRGPTNEQFF.

This sequence joins TRBV6-1 and TRBJ2-1, with 9 bases lining up with TRBD2. Trimming cost V 4 bases and J 4 bases; bases outside gene matches: 11. This CDR3 is 17 amino acids long. Germline V gives CDR1 MNHNS, CDR2 SASEGT. CDR3 sequence: CASSADSLAGIYNEQFF. The CDR3 DNA reads as TGTGCCAGCAGTGCCGACTCTCTAGCGGGGATTTACAATGAGCAGTTCTTC.